Presented here are 13 T cell receptor beta chains from one specimen sequenced in a study of cytomegalovirus exposure and HLA in healthy donors. PCR primers comprised 60 Vbeta and 13 Jbeta primers. Data came from immunoSEQ multiplex PCR; TCRdb stores just in-frame clones and leaves some out. Here the sample table reports around 140,000 clones. Sequences were obtained from PBMCs. The receptors stem from a man aged 18 to 30 in good health and CMV-seronegative.

The chain combines TRBV5-1 with TRBJ1-1; 9 nucleotides match TRBD1. V lost 8 bases and J lost 4; bases outside the gene matches: 3. This CDR3 has 12 amino acids. Germline CDR1 SGHRS, CDR2 YFSETQ. The CDR3 coding sequence is TGCGCCAGTCAACAGGGGGCCACTGAAGCTTTCTTT. Its protein product is CASQQGATEAFF.

The rearrangement links TRBV7-8 to TRBJ2-7; TRBD1 aligns across 7 bases. The V segment lost 8 bases and the J segment 0 bases; nucleotides outside the gene matches: 10. The CDR3 is 15 amino acids. Germline V gene sequence: CDR1 SGHVS, CDR2 FQNEAQ. The CDR3 DNA is TGTGCCAGCGTCGCGACAGGGCCGAGCTCCTACGAGCAGTACTTC. This encodes CASVATGPSSYEQYF.

The J gene is TRBJ1-2, the V gene TRBV27; 7 bases align to TRBD1. Trimming cost V 5 bases and J 5 bases; bases outside gene matches: 5. The CDR3 has 13 amino acids. Germline CDR1 reads MNHEY; CDR2 reads SMNVEV (reference sequence). The CDR3: CASSIQGVYGYTF. The CDR3 bases are TGTGCCAGCAGTATCCAGGGGGTATATGGCTACACCTTC.

The CDR3 DNA reads as TGTGCCAGCAGCTTGGGGACAGTTGGCAATGAGCAGTTCTTC. It specifies CASSLGTVGNEQFF. The chain joins TRBV5-5 to TRBJ2-1, with D possibly matching TRBD1 (6 bases). The CDR3 is 14 amino acids. Per germline, CDR1 SGHKS and CDR2 YYEKEE (reference sequence). The germline V and J ends were trimmed by 0 bases and 6 bases, with 10 bases remaining between them.

J is TRBJ2-3 and V is TRBV5-1; 7 bases map to TRBD1. V was clipped by 4 bases and J by 2 bases; unmatched bases: 4. The CDR3 is 14 residues long. CDR1 and CDR2 (germline): SGHRS, YFSETQ. For the CDR3, the DNA is TGCGCCAGCAGCCAAGGACAGGCCACAGATACGCAGTATTTT. Translation: CASSQGQATDTQYF.

The chain has TRBV18 and TRBJ1-5; D uncertain. Trimming left V 1 base short and J 6 bases short, with 22 bases between. In germline, CDR1 is KGHSH, CDR2 LQKENI. There are 18 residues in the CDR3. CDR3 nucleotides: TGTGCCAGCTCACCACTTCGAGTAGTCCCGGGAGGAGGTCAGCCCCAGCATTTT. Amino acids: CASSPLRVVPGGGQPQHF.

The V call is TRBV5-1, the J call TRBJ2-7; 13 bases agree with TRBD2. Germline trimming cut 4 bases from V and 7 bases from J; bases unmatched to any gene: 11. The CDR3 totals 16 residues. Germline-derived CDR1 and CDR2 are SGHRS and YFSETQ. CDR3 sequence (DNA): TGCGCCAGCAGCGGAGGACTAGCGGGGGCGTCGGGGGAGCAGTACTTC. This sequence encodes CASSGGLAGASGEQYF. Based on the CDR3 plus reference TRBV5-1 and TRBJ2-7, the full variable domain is KAGVTQTPRYLIKTRGQQVTLSCSPISGHRSVSWYQQTPGQGLQFLFEYFSETQRNKGNFPGRFSGRQFSNSRSEMNVSTLELGDSALYLCASSGGLAGASGEQYFGPGTRLTVT.

V is TRBV6-1 and J is TRBJ2-1; weak D call: TRBD2 (6 bases). The CDR3 sequence is 18 residues long. CDR1 is MNHNS, CDR2 SASEGT, per germline. Trimming took off 3 bases at V and 7 bases at J, with 25 bases between the two ends. The CDR3 coding sequence is TGTGCCAGCAGTGATTTGAGGGTGGATGCGACTAGGTATAATGAGCAGTTCTTC. Its translation: CASSDLRVDATRYNEQFF.

V and J are TRBV18 and TRBJ2-7, with D uncertain. Germline loops: CDR1 KGHSH, CDR2 LQKENI. With 3 bases removed from V and 2 bases from J, the gap between germline ends came to 8 bases. CDR3 length: 13 amino acids. The CDR3 DNA sequence: TGTGCCAGCTCACCGGTAGAAACCTACGAGCAGTACTTC. This codes for CASSPVETYEQYF.

The chain combines TRBV7-9 with TRBJ1-4; no firm D call. This CDR3 comprises 14 residues. The ends were cut back, 1 base at V and 8 bases at J, with 11 bases in the middle. From germline, CDR1 is SEHNR and CDR2 FQNEAQ (reference sequence). CDR3 nucleotides: TGTGCCAGCAGCTTAGTCCCAACACCCGAAAAACTGTTTTTT. Translated: CASSLVPTPEKLFF.

The V and J genes are TRBV7-8 and TRBJ2-1, with 12 bases matching TRBD2. The V and J ends lost 6 bases and 6 bases, in that order; junction bases with no gene match: 9. The CDR3 contains 16 residues. Germline V gives CDR1 SGHVS, CDR2 FQNEAQ. CDR3 nucleotide sequence: TGTGCCAGCAGTCAGGGGGCTAGCGGGAGGGCCAATGAGCAGTTCTTC. Translating gives CASSQGASGRANEQFF.

The chain has TRBV19 and TRBJ2-2; 7 positions match TRBD2. The CDR3 loop spans 18 amino acids. Trimming removed 3 bases from V and 5 bases from J; junction bases left unmatched: 15. CDR1 LNHDA and CDR2 SQIVND come from the germline V gene (reference sequence). CDR3 coding DNA: TGTGCCAGTAGTATTGGATGGCTGGGGGGAGGGCGAACCGGGGAGCTGTTTTTT. It encodes CASSIGWLGGGRTGELFF. Supplemented by reference TRBV19 and TRBJ2-2, the full variable domain reads DGGITQSPKYLFRKEGQNVTLSCEQNLNHDAMYWYRQDPGQGLRLIYYSQIVNDFQKGDIAEGYSVSREKKESFPLTVTSAQKNPTAFYLCASSIGWLGGGRTGELFFGEGSRLTVL.

The V and J genes are TRBV19 and TRBJ1-2; D gene unclear. With 3 bases removed from V and 8 bases from J, the gap between germline ends came to 16 bases. Germline V gene data show CDR1 as LNHDA and CDR2 as SQIVND (reference sequence). The CDR3 is made up of 14 amino acids. DNA for the CDR3: TGTGCCAGTAGTATTTCCCCCTCCGGGATGGGCTACACCTTC. Protein sequence: CASSISPSGMGYTF.